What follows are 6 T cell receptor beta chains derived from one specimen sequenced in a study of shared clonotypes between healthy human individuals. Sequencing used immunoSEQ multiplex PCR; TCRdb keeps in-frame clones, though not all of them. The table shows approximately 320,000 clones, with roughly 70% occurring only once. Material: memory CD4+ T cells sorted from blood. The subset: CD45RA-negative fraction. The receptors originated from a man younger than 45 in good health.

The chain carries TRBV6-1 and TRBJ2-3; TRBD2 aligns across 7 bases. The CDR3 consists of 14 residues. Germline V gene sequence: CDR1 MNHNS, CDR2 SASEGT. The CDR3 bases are TGTGCTACTATTAGCGGGTACAGCACAGATACGCAGTATTTT. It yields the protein CATISGYSTDTQYF.

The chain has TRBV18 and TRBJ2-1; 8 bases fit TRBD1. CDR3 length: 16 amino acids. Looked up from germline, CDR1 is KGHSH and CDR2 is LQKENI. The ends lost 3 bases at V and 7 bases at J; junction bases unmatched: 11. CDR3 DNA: TGTGCCAGCTCACCGCTTATTCCGACAGGGGTTAATGAGCAGTTCTTC. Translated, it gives CASSPLIPTGVNEQFF.

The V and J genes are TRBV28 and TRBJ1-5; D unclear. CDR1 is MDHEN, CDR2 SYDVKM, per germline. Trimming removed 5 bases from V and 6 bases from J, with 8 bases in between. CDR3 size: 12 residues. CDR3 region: CASSPPLQPQHF. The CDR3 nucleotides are TGTGCCAGCAGTCCCCCTCTTCAGCCCCAGCATTTT.

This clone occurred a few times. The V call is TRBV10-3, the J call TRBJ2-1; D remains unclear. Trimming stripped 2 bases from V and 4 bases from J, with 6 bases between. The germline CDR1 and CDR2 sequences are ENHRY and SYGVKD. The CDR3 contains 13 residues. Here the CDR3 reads CAISEDVYNEQFF. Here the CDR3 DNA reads TGTGCCATCAGTGAGGATGTTTACAATGAGCAGTTCTTC.

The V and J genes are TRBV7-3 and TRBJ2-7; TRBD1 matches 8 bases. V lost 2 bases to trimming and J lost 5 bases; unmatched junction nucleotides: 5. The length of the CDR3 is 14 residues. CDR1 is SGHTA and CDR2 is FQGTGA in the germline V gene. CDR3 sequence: CASSLGGQGDEQYF. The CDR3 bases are TGTGCCAGCAGCTTAGGCGGACAGGGCGACGAGCAGTACTTC.

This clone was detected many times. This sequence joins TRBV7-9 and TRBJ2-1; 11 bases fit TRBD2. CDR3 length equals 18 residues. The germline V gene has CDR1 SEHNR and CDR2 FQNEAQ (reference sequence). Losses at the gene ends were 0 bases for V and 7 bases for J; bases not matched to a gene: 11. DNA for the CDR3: TGTGCCAGCAGCTTAGCGATCGGCCTAGCGGGAGGTACGAATGAGCAGTTCTTC. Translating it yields CASSLAIGLAGGTNEQFF.